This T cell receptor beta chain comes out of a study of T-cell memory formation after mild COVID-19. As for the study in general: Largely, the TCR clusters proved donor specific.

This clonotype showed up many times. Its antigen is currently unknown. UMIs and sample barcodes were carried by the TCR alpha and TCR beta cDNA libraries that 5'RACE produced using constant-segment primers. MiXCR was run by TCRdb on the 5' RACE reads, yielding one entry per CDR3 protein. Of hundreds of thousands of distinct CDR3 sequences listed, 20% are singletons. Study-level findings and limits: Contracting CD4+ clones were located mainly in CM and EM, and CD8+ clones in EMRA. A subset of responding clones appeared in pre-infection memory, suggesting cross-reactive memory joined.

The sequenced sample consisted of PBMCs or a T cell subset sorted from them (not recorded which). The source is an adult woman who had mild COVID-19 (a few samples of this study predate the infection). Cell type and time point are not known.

CDR3 sequence reads: CASSHRQGPGELFF. The DNA of the CDR3 is TGTGCCAGCAGTCACCGACAGGGACCCGGGGAGCTGTTTTTT. This sequence joins TRBV12-3 or TRBV12-4 and TRBJ2-2, with 7 bases that match TRBD1. This CDR3 contains 14 residues. The V and J ends lost 5 bases and 6 bases, in that order; junction bases with no gene match: 6.